Listed here are 29 T cell receptor beta chains from one sample, sequenced in a study of blood T cell repertoires in COVID-19. Libraries were prepared by immunoSEQ multiplex PCR; TCRdb keeps only in-frame clonotypes and omits some of them. The sample lists 50,000 to 65,000 clones, about nine tenths occurring once. Sequencing input: peripheral blood. All receptors derive from a woman of 80 years or more with COVID-19, enrolled during active disease.

This clone was observed a few times. The chain employs TRBV30 and TRBJ2-3; the D gene is possibly TRBD1 (6 bases). This CDR3 comprises 12 residues. CDR1 and CDR2 (germline): GTSNPN, SVGIG (reference sequence). V was pared by 8 bases and J by 0 bases, with 9 bases between. The CDR3 coding sequence is TGTGCCATGGACAGTAGCACAGATACGCAGTATTTT. This translates into CAMDSSTDTQYF.

The chain joins TRBV19 to TRBJ1-1, with TRBD1 identical over 9 bases. From germline, CDR1 is LNHDA and CDR2 SQIVND (reference sequence). V was clipped by 10 bases and J by 4 bases; unmatched bases: 10. This CDR3 has 14 amino acids. CDR3 in DNA: TGTGCCACTAAACAGGGGGCGTCGGGCACTGAAGCTTTCTTT. This codes for CATKQGASGTEAFF. The full variable domain, its missing parts supplied by reference TRBV19 and TRBJ1-1, is DGGITQSPKYLFRKEGQNVTLSCEQNLNHDAMYWYRQDPGQGLRLIYYSQIVNDFQKGDIAEGYSVSREKKESFPLTVTSAQKNPTAFYLCATKQGASGTEAFFGQGTRLTVV.

The chain has TRBV5-1 and TRBJ2-6; D remains ambiguous. This CDR3 region has 14 residues. V was pared by 2 bases and J by 1 base, with 4 bases between. Germline V gene lookup returns CDR1 SGHRS and CDR2 YFSETQ. CDR3 amino acids: CASSFQSGANVLTF. The CDR3 nucleotides are TGCGCCAGCAGCTTCCAGTCTGGGGCCAACGTCCTGACTTTC.

The chain joins TRBV5-1 to TRBJ1-4; D gene uncertain. The ends were cut back, 0 bases at V and 4 bases at J, with 7 bases in the middle. This CDR3 is 14 amino acids long. Germline V CDR1 and CDR2: SGHRS, YFSETQ. The CDR3 nucleotides read TGCGCCAGCAGCTTGGAAGGGAGTAATGAAAAACTGTTTTTT. Translated: CASSLEGSNEKLFF.

The chain recombines TRBV5-1 with TRBJ1-1; 10 bases are shared with TRBD1. Per the germline V gene, CDR1 is SGHRS and CDR2 is YFSETQ. CDR3 length equals 18 residues. The V gene end was trimmed by 1 base and the J gene end by 0 bases; junction bases not matched to a gene: 9. CDR3 amino acids: CASSLRQGAVSMNTEAFF. CDR3 nucleotide sequence: TGCGCCAGCAGCTTGAGACAGGGGGCGGTGTCCATGAACACTGAAGCTTTCTTT.

The genes are TRBV2 and TRBJ1-3; 9 bases fit TRBD1. The CDR3 consists of 15 residues. CDR1 is SNHLY and CDR2 is FYNNEI in the germline V gene. Unmatched junction bases numbered 4, after V lost 7 bases and J lost 0 bases. The CDR3 nucleotides read TGTGCCAGCACGTTGACAGGGGGCTCTGGAAACACCATATATTTT. Protein product: CASTLTGGSGNTIYF.

The chain employs TRBV4-2 and TRBJ2-3, with 8 bases identical to TRBD2. The V gene end was trimmed by 1 base and the J gene end by 0 bases; junction bases not matched to a gene: 3. The CDR3 has 16 amino acids. Germline CDR1 and CDR2: LGHNA and YNFKEQ. The CDR3 nucleotides read TGTGCCAGCAGCCAAGTCGGCGGGGGGAGCACAGATACGCAGTATTTT. This codes for CASSQVGGGSTDTQYF.

The chain recombines TRBV5-1 with TRBJ2-2; tentative D call: TRBD2 (6 bases). V lost 4 bases, J lost 2 bases, and 18 bases lay in between. The CDR3 contains 17 residues. CDR1 SGHRS and CDR2 YFSETQ come from the germline V gene. CDR3 bases: TGCGCCAGCAGCACGAACCTCGGGGGAACAAACACCGGGGAGCTGTTTTTT. Protein product: CASSTNLGGTNTGELFF.

In nucleotides, the CDR3 is TGTGCCAGCTCACCACCGGGACAGGGAGGAGAAAAACTGTTTTTT. Translation: CASSPPGQGGEKLFF. The V and J genes are TRBV18 and TRBJ1-4, with TRBD1 matching over 9 bases. The CDR3 runs to 15 residues. With V trimmed by 0 bases and J by 8 bases, 4 bases remained unmatched. Germline V CDR1 and CDR2: KGHSH, LQKENI.

The V gene is TRBV9, the J gene TRBJ2-5, with D possibly being TRBD1 (6 bases). Trimming pared 4 bases from V and 5 bases from J, leaving 9 bases between. From germline, CDR1 is SGDLS and CDR2 YYNGEE. The CDR3 is 12 amino acids. CDR3 residues: CASSHRDETQYF. The CDR3 DNA follows: TGTGCCAGCAGCCACAGGGATGAGACCCAGTACTTC.

This clone was counted between two and nine times. The chain combines TRBV6-2 or TRBV6-3 with TRBJ2-3; D call uncertain. Trimming cost V 2 bases and J 2 bases, with 8 bases left between them. Germline assignment: CDR1 MNHEY and CDR2 SVGEGT. The CDR3 has 14 residues. CDR3 sequence (DNA): TGTGCCAGCAGTTACCCTCCCCCCACAGATACGCAGTATTTT. Translated: CASSYPPPTDTQYF.

This rearrangement joins TRBV2 to TRBJ2-7; D remains ambiguous. This CDR3 has 11 amino acids. The V end was cut by 5 bases, the J end by 3 bases, with 5 bases between. In germline, CDR1 is SNHLY, CDR2 FYNNEI. DNA for the CDR3: TGTGCCAGCAGTCCATTCTACGAGCAGTACTTC. Protein product: CASSPFYEQYF.

The chain employs TRBV11-3 and TRBJ2-1, with 9 bases that match TRBD1. Germline loops: CDR1 SGHNT, CDR2 YENEEA. The CDR3 is 15 residues long. V lost 5 bases, J lost 3 bases, and 5 bases stayed unmatched. The CDR3 spells CASSPGTGIYNEQFF. For the CDR3, the DNA is TGTGCCAGCAGCCCCGGGACAGGGATCTACAATGAGCAGTTCTTC.

The rearrangement links TRBV18 to TRBJ1-2; no reliable D call. V was clipped by 5 bases and J by 2 bases, with 12 bases between them. The CDR3 extends over 14 amino acids. The germline gives CDR1 KGHSH, CDR2 LQKENI. The CDR3 region has the DNA TGTGCCAGCTCAGTTGACACGCTAAACTATGGCTACACCTTC. Encoded protein: CASSVDTLNYGYTF.

The chain combines TRBV7-3 with TRBJ2-2; TRBD1 might be the D (6 bases). Germline V gene data show CDR1 as SGHTA and CDR2 as FQGTGA. CDR3 length equals 13 residues. V was trimmed by 5 bases and J by 13 bases, leaving 17 bases between them. In DNA form, the CDR3 reads TGTGCCAGCAGCCCCCAGGGGATGGGTGGGCTGTTTTTT. Encoded protein: CASSPQGMGGLFF.

This clone was picked up a small number of times. This chain connects TRBV19 to TRBJ1-5; no clear D. The CDR3 sequence is 15 residues long. The ends were cut back, 6 bases at V and 6 bases at J, with 18 bases in the middle. Germline-derived CDR1 and CDR2 are LNHDA and SQIVND (reference sequence). In DNA, the CDR3 is TGTGCCAGTAGGTCCGAAGCGGGGTGGGGTCAGCCCCAGCATTTT. This gives the protein CASRSEAGWGQPQHF.

This clone was picked up a small number of times. The chain joins TRBV27 to TRBJ2-7; 9 bases line up with TRBD2. Germline CDR1 MNHEY, CDR2 SMNVEV (reference sequence). The V and J ends lost 10 bases and 9 bases, in that order; junction bases with no gene match: 16. The CDR3 runs 14 residues. The CDR3: CAIRMRGGVGVQYF. CDR3 in DNA: TGTGCCATCCGAATGCGCGGGGGGGTTGGTGTGCAGTACTTC.

The genes are TRBV3-1 (or the pseudogene TRBV3-2) and TRBJ2-1; 7 bases align to TRBD1. CDR1 and CDR2 (germline): LGHDT, YNNKEL (reference sequence). The CDR3 is 15 amino acids. V lost 1 base, J lost 7 bases, and 7 bases stayed unmatched. The CDR3 is CASSQGPGQKNEQFF. The DNA of the CDR3 is TGTGCCAGCAGCCAAGGCCCGGGACAGAAAAATGAGCAGTTCTTC.

The CDR3 spells CASSPRARNTEAFF. CDR3 sequence (DNA): TGTGCCAGCAGCCCCCGTGCGCGGAACACTGAAGCTTTCTTT. The genes are TRBV9 and TRBJ1-1, with unresolved D. This CDR3 has 14 residues. Germline loops: CDR1 SGDLS, CDR2 YYNGEE. The ends were cut back, 4 bases at V and 1 base at J, with 11 bases in the middle.

The chain combines TRBV13 with TRBJ2-1; TRBD2 aligns across 10 bases. Germline assignment: CDR1 PRHDT and CDR2 FYEKMQ (reference sequence). The ends lost 2 bases at V and 8 bases at J; junction bases unmatched: 15. This CDR3 has 18 residues. As DNA, the CDR3 is TGTGCCAGCAGCTTATCGAGCGGGGGGGCCGGTACCATCTATGAGCAGTTCTTC. Its translation is CASSLSSGGAGTIYEQFF.

A single count supports this clone. The genes are TRBV3-1 (or the pseudogene TRBV3-2) and TRBJ2-3, with 7 positions matching TRBD2. Germline CDR1 and CDR2: LGHDT and YNNKEL (reference sequence). The junction had 4 bases not matched to a gene; V was cut back by 4 bases and J by 12 bases. The CDR3 covers 11 residues. Written as DNA, the CDR3 is TGTGCCAGCAGCCGGAGGGACTACCAGTATTTT. Its translation: CASSRRDYQYF.

The genes are TRBV12-3 or TRBV12-4 and TRBJ2-1; 9 bases line up with TRBD1. The CDR3 contains 13 residues. Trimming removed 4 bases from V and 8 bases from J; junction bases left unmatched: 3. The DNA for the CDR3 is TGTGCCAGCAGTTCGGGACAGGGCTATGAGCAGTTCTTC. Translated: CASSSGQGYEQFF.

This chain links TRBV10-3 with TRBJ2-7; D may be TRBD1 (5 bases). This CDR3 has 12 residues. The ends were cut back, 5 bases at V and 5 bases at J, with 10 bases in the middle. Germline loops: CDR1 ENHRY, CDR2 SYGVKD. The CDR3 region is CAISPGYDEQYF. The CDR3, as DNA: TGTGCCATCAGTCCAGGGTACGACGAGCAGTACTTC.

In its sample, this clone was seen a few times. This chain connects TRBV3-1 (or the pseudogene TRBV3-2) to TRBJ1-1; 7 bases align to TRBD1. Trimming removed 2 bases from V and 10 bases from J; junction bases left unmatched: 10. Germline assignment: CDR1 LGHDT and CDR2 YNNKEL (reference sequence). The CDR3 consists of 14 residues. CDR3 nucleotides: TGTGCCAGCAGCCAACCGGGACAGACCAGGGCAGCTTTCTTT. This gives the protein CASSQPGQTRAAFF.

V gene TRBV27 combines with J gene TRBJ1-5; no definite D call. Germline lookup yields CDR1 MNHEY and CDR2 SMNVEV (reference sequence). V was trimmed by 5 bases and J by 2 bases, leaving 7 bases between them. CDR3 length: 13 amino acids. Here the CDR3 DNA reads TGTGCCAGCAGTCCCCAGGGCAATCAGCCCCAGCATTTT. It yields the protein CASSPQGNQPQHF.

This chain uses TRBV5-1 with TRBJ1-1; TRBD1 matches 7 bases. Per germline, CDR1 SGHRS and CDR2 YFSETQ. The CDR3 consists of 16 residues. With 0 bases clipped from V and 0 bases from J, the junction kept 5 bases outside the gene matches. In nucleotides, the CDR3 is TGCGCCAGCAGCTTGGGAGGGACAGCTATGAACACTGAAGCTTTCTTT. This translates into CASSLGGTAMNTEAFF.

The genes are TRBV6-5 and TRBJ1-3; D gene uncertain. The CDR3 contains 13 residues. Germline values: CDR1 MNHEY, CDR2 SVGAGI. Trimming left V 8 bases short and J 0 bases short, with 8 bases between. Here the CDR3 DNA reads TGTGCCAGCGGGCTGAGCTCTGGAAACACCATATATTTT. Its protein is CASGLSSGNTIYF.

The chain links TRBV6-5 to TRBJ2-1; TRBD1 aligns across 8 bases. Germline V lookup: CDR1 MNHEY, CDR2 SVGAGI. The CDR3 length is 15 residues. Germline trimming cut 4 bases from V and 8 bases from J; bases unmatched to any gene: 10. This chain's CDR3 is CASSSPRDRPHEQFF. As DNA, the CDR3 is TGTGCCAGCAGTTCCCCCCGGGACAGGCCTCATGAGCAGTTCTTC.

The gene calls are TRBV7-9 and TRBJ2-7, with D maybe TRBD2 (6 bases). The V gene's germline CDR1 is SEHNR and CDR2 FQNEAQ (reference sequence). The CDR3 has 17 residues. With 1 base removed from V and 0 bases from J, the gap between germline ends came to 16 bases. CDR3 region: CASSLVKLASTSYEQYF. The CDR3 DNA sequence: TGTGCCAGCAGCTTAGTCAAACTAGCATCGACCTCCTACGAGCAGTACTTC. The complete variable domain, with remaining parts taken from reference TRBV7-9 and TRBJ2-7, reads DTGVSQNPRHKITKRGQNVTFRCDPISEHNRLYWYRQTLGQGPEFLTYFQNEAQLEKSRLLSDRFSAERPKGSFSTLEIQRTEQGDSAMYLCASSLVKLASTSYEQYFGPGTRLTVT.